This TCR beta chain was sequenced during a study of blood T cell repertoires in COVID-19. In the study overall: From T cells, B-cell-depleted T cells, or PBMCs came the material, which was cDNA or gDNA.

Using immunoSEQ multiplex PCR, the repertoire was profiled, and TCRdb retains in-frame clones only, with some absent. The sample shows 40,000 or so clones, around 83% of them seen only once. V was clipped by 7 bases and J by 2 bases; unmatched bases: 7. Per the germline V gene, CDR1 is SEHNR and CDR2 is FQNEAQ (reference sequence). The CDR3 runs 14 residues. The sequenced material came from peripheral blood. The chain uses TRBV7-9 and TRBJ2-5; 7 bases map to TRBD1. This clonotype was sampled from a human donor in a cohort sampled during active COVID-19. The CDR3 DNA follows: TGTGCCAGCAACAGGGGTACGCGACAAGAGACCCAGTACTTC. Protein sequence: CASNRGTRQETQYF. Combining the CDR3 with reference TRBV7-9 and TRBJ2-5 gives the whole variable domain DTGVSQNPRHKITKRGQNVTFRCDPISEHNRLYWYRQTLGQGPEFLTYFQNEAQLEKSRLLSDRFSAERPKGSFSTLEIQRTEQGDSAMYLCASNRGTRQETQYFGPGTRLLVL.